This TCR beta chain was captured by sequencing in a study of identical twins. TCRdb ran MiXCR on the 5' RACE reads and lists one entry per CDR3 protein. This table has hundreds of thousands of distinct CDR3 sequences, approximately 24% appearing once. CDR3 size: 15 residues. The germline CDR1 and CDR2 sequences are SGHRS and YFSETQ. Trimming took 4 bases from V and 5 from J, leaving 18 bases between them. These sequences were also reported in another study, on T cells expressing NK-cell markers. That investigation notes: About 1.0-7.5% of CD8+ T cells in six or seven donors belonged to dominant NKG2C+ clonotypes.

The clonotype comes from a young woman in good health. The sequencing input was CD4+ T cells sorted from blood. The chain joins TRBV5-1 to TRBJ1-2; no reliable D call. The CDR3 loop reads CASSLSSPDTYGYTF. The CDR3 DNA sequence: TGCGCCAGCAGCCTATCATCCCCAGATACATATGGCTACACCTTC.